This passage covers 21 T cell receptor beta chains from one sample sequenced in a study of blood T cell repertoires in COVID-19. Produced via immunoSEQ multiplex PCR; TCRdb's table is partial and in-frame only. The sample yields 150,000 to 200,000 clones, about 80% seen once. The sequencing sample was made of peripheral blood. The receptor source for this set is a woman older than 75 with acute or convalescent COVID-19.

V usage is TRBV9 and J usage is TRBJ2-7; the D gene is possibly TRBD1 (6 bases). The CDR3 is 13 residues long. The V and J ends lost 1 base and 7 bases respectively, with 12 bases between them. CDR1 and CDR2 (germline): SGDLS, YYNGEE. The DNA of the CDR3 is TGTGCCAGCAGCGTACAACAGGGTGGAGAGCAGTACTTC. It yields the protein CASSVQQGGEQYF.

This clone was found a few times. The rearrangement links TRBV28 to TRBJ2-1, with D possibly being TRBD1 (6 bases). This CDR3 region has 16 residues. Trimming stripped 6 bases from V and 1 base from J, with 16 bases between. Germline V lookup: CDR1 MDHEN, CDR2 SYDVKM. The CDR3 DNA reads as TGTGCCAGCAGCGCACAGGGTTCTCGGTCCTACAATGAGCAGTTCTTC. Protein: CASSAQGSRSYNEQFF. The variable domain in full, completed from reference TRBV28 and TRBJ2-1, reads DVKVTQSSRYLVKRTGEKVFLECVQDMDHENMFWYRQDPGLGLRLIYFSYDVKMKEKGDIPEGYSVSREKKERFSLILESASTNQTSMYLCASSAQGSRSYNEQFFGPGTRLTVL.

V is TRBV5-4 and J is TRBJ1-4; no definite D call. Germline lookup yields CDR1 SGHNT and CDR2 YYREEE (reference sequence). Trimming left V 2 bases short and J 3 bases short, with 5 bases between. CDR3 length: 13 amino acids. The CDR3 is CASSFWPNEKLFF. The CDR3 DNA sequence: TGTGCCAGCAGCTTCTGGCCTAATGAAAAACTGTTTTTT.

The table lists this clone with a count of one. V is TRBV27 and J is TRBJ2-5, with TRBD2 identical over 15 bases. Trimming at V came to 0 bases and at J to 4 bases, leaving 0 bases not matched to a gene. This CDR3 has 16 residues. Germline values: CDR1 MNHEY, CDR2 SMNVEV (reference sequence). CDR3 protein: CASSLSGLAGGETQYF. CDR3 DNA sequence: TGTGCCAGCAGTTTATCGGGACTAGCGGGGGGAGAGACCCAGTACTTC.

This clone was counted only a few times. CDR3 in DNA: TGTGCCATCAGTGAGTCCCGGGACAAAGCCTACGAGCAGTACTTC. Translation: CAISESRDKAYEQYF. The V gene is TRBV10-3, the J gene TRBJ2-7, with D perhaps matching TRBD1 (6 bases). CDR3 length equals 15 residues. The V end lost 0 bases, the J end lost 2 bases, and 11 bases lay between the germline ends. Germline V lookup: CDR1 ENHRY, CDR2 SYGVKD.

This clone has only one observation. The chain has TRBV6-6 and TRBJ2-1; D possibly corresponds to TRBD2 (6 bases). V was trimmed by 6 bases and J by 4 bases, leaving 10 bases between them. This CDR3 spans 13 amino acids. Germline values: CDR1 MNHNY, CDR2 SVGAGI (reference sequence). The CDR3 spells CASSRLGYNEQFF. Here the CDR3 DNA reads TGTGCCAGCAGCCGACTAGGATACAATGAGCAGTTCTTC.

V gene TRBV10-3 combines with J gene TRBJ1-2; 7 bases match TRBD1. The CDR3 sequence is 14 residues long. Germline V gene lookup returns CDR1 ENHRY and CDR2 SYGVKD. The trim removed 6 bases at V and 8 bases at J, leaving 12 bases unmatched. In DNA, the CDR3 is TGTGCCATCAGCGCCGGGACAGTGGCCTTCGGCTACACCTTC. Translating gives CAISAGTVAFGYTF.

Regarding this clone: The sample has other DNA sequences that encode this CDR3 too. The V and J genes are TRBV18 and TRBJ2-3; 7 nucleotides align to TRBD1. V was clipped by 1 base and J by 3 bases; unmatched bases: 4. The CDR3 is 15 amino acids. From germline, CDR1 is KGHSH and CDR2 LQKENI. The CDR3 sequence: CASSPRQGATDTQYF. The CDR3 DNA reads as TGTGCCAGCTCACCACGACAGGGCGCGACAGATACGCAGTATTTT.

This clone has just a few counts. This rearrangement joins TRBV3-1 (or the pseudogene TRBV3-2) to TRBJ2-1; 10 nucleotides line up with TRBD2. Losses at the gene ends were 1 base for V and 3 bases for J; bases not matched to a gene: 3. This CDR3 region has 16 residues. Germline CDR1 reads LGHDT; CDR2 reads YNNKEL (reference sequence). CDR3 region: CASSQASGSLYNEQFF. The DNA for the CDR3 is TGTGCCAGCAGCCAAGCTAGCGGGAGCCTCTACAATGAGCAGTTCTTC.

In nucleotides, the CDR3 is TGTGCCAGCATCTTTAGGACAGGGCTCTCATACGAGCAGTACTTC. It specifies CASIFRTGLSYEQYF. The chain couples TRBV6-6 to TRBJ2-7, with 8 positions matching TRBD1. Germline loops: CDR1 MNHNY, CDR2 SVGAGI (reference sequence). The CDR3 sequence is 15 residues long. With V trimmed by 7 bases and J by 4 bases, 12 bases remained unmatched.

CDR3 sequence reads: CASSLGQALEQYF. The DNA of the CDR3 is TGTGCCAGCAGCTTAGGACAGGCACTCGAGCAGTACTTC. The chain links TRBV5-6 to TRBJ2-7; 7 bases map to TRBD1. The CDR3 covers 13 residues. Germline CDR1 is SGHDT and CDR2 is YYEEEE. The V and J ends lost 2 bases and 6 bases, in that order; junction bases with no gene match: 5.

The rearrangement uses TRBV19 and TRBJ1-1, with 9 bases lining up with TRBD1. Per germline, CDR1 LNHDA and CDR2 SQIVND (reference sequence). V lost 4 bases, J lost 3 bases, and 3 bases stayed unmatched. This CDR3 is 14 amino acids long. CDR3 protein: CASSRDRVDTEAFF. In DNA form, the CDR3 reads TGTGCCAGTAGTAGGGACAGGGTGGACACTGAAGCTTTCTTT.

V usage is TRBV5-1 and J usage is TRBJ2-1; D perhaps matches TRBD2 (6 bases). V was shortened by 0 bases and J by 2 bases, with 9 bases between the two germline ends. CDR3 length equals 15 residues. Germline CDR1 and CDR2: SGHRS and YFSETQ. CDR3 sequence (DNA): TGCGCCAGCAGCTTGGCCGCTAGCGCCTACAATGAGCAGTTCTTC. Amino acid sequence: CASSLAASAYNEQFF.

The chain uses TRBV5-4 and TRBJ1-2; 8 bases are a match to TRBD1. Trimming removed 5 bases from V and 4 bases from J; junction bases left unmatched: 13. Germline CDR1 reads SGHNT; CDR2 reads YYREEE (reference sequence). CDR3 length: 16 residues. The CDR3 DNA reads as TGTGCCAGCAGTCGCTCCTGGACAGGGAAGAGCTATGGCTACACCTTC. Encoded protein: CASSRSWTGKSYGYTF.

CDR3 protein: CASSASGSGDTQYF. The CDR3 nucleotides are TGTGCTTCAAGTGCTAGCGGGAGCGGAGATACGCAGTATTTT. V is TRBV10-3 and J is TRBJ2-3; 10 bases map to TRBD2. Germline V gene data show CDR1 as ENHRY and CDR2 as SYGVKD. The CDR3 extends over 14 amino acids.

This chain links TRBV10-3 with TRBJ2-1; D perhaps matches TRBD2 (6 bases). With 4 bases removed from V and 4 bases from J, the gap between germline ends came to 14 bases. Germline CDR1 reads ENHRY; CDR2 reads SYGVKD. The CDR3 has 15 amino acids. CDR3 loop: CAISGVGGDYNEQFF. The CDR3 DNA reads TGTGCCATCAGTGGGGTGGGCGGGGATTACAATGAGCAGTTCTTC.

The chain couples TRBV6-1 to TRBJ2-1; 8 nucleotides match TRBD1. Germline loops: CDR1 MNHNS, CDR2 SASEGT. The CDR3 runs to 13 residues. V was clipped by 1 base and J by 11 bases; unmatched bases: 4. The CDR3 DNA reads as TGTGCCAGCAGTGAAGGGACAGGGCTGCAGCAGTTCTTC. Encoded protein: CASSEGTGLQQFF.

V is TRBV3-1 (or the pseudogene TRBV3-2) and J is TRBJ2-1, with 8 bases identical to TRBD1. The CDR3 spans 16 residues. V dropped 2 bases and J dropped 5; count of bases not matched to a gene: 8. Looked up from germline, CDR1 is LGHDT and CDR2 is YNNKEL (reference sequence). CDR3 amino acids: CASSQHPTGGDNEQFF. The DNA for the CDR3 is TGTGCCAGCAGCCAACACCCCACAGGGGGTGACAATGAGCAGTTCTTC.

This clone has a single count. This rearrangement joins TRBV7-6 to TRBJ1-4, with TRBD1 as a possible D gene (6 bases). V was shortened by 5 bases and J by 8 bases, with 15 bases between the two germline ends. The CDR3 spans 14 residues. CDR1 and CDR2 (germline): SGHVS, FNYEAQ. CDR3 nucleotides: TGTGCCAGCAGCCTCGGGGGGGCGCGAGAAAAACTGTTTTTT. Translating gives CASSLGGAREKLFF.

The chain couples TRBV30 to TRBJ2-4; D unresolved. V was cut by 3 bases and J by 7 bases, with 10 bases left in between. Germline V gene sequence: CDR1 GTSNPN, CDR2 SVGIG (reference sequence). This CDR3 region has 12 residues. For the CDR3, the DNA is TGTGCCTGGAGCGCCCCTCGGAACATTCAGTACTTC. This gives the protein CAWSAPRNIQYF. The full variable domain, with the rest looked up from reference TRBV30 and TRBJ2-4, is SQTIHQWPATLVQPVGSPLSLECTVEGTSNPNLYWYRQAAGRGLQLLFYSVGIGQISSEVPQNLSASRPQDRQFILSSKKLLLSDSGFYLCAWSAPRNIQYFGAGTRLSVL.

This clone was recorded once. V and J are TRBV9 and TRBJ1-1; the D gene is possibly TRBD1 (6 bases). The germline V gene has CDR1 SGDLS and CDR2 YYNGEE. The CDR3 consists of 15 residues. V lost 0 bases and J 1 base, leaving 10 bases between the germline ends. DNA for the CDR3: TGTGCCAGCAGCGTAGGGGGACATAGGAACACTGAAGCTTTCTTT. It is translated as CASSVGGHRNTEAFF.